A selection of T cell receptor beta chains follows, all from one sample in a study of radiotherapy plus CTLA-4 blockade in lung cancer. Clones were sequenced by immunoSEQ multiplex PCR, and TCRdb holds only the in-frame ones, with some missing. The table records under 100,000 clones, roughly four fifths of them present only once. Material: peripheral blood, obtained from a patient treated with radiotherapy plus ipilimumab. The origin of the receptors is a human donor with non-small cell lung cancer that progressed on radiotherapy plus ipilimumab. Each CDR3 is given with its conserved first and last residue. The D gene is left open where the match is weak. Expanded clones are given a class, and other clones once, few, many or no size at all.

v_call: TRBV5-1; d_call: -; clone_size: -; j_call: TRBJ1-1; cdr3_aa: CASRRDVGGNTEAFF; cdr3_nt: TGCGCCAGCAGGCGTGATGTCGGGGGGAACACTGAAGCTTTCTTT
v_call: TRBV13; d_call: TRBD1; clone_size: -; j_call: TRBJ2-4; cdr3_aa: CASSLGQGVAKNIQYF; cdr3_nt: TGTGCCAGCAGCTTGGGACAGGGGGTAGCCAAAAACATTCAGTACTTC
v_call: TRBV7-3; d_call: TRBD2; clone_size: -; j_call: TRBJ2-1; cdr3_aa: CASSLSGGGPYNEQFF; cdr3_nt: TGTGCCAGCAGCTTATCAGGCGGGGGGCCCTACAATGAGCAGTTCTTC
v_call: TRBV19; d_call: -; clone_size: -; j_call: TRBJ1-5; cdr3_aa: CASSNFRTGGLGQPQHF; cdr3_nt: TGTGCCAGTAGCAACTTCAGGACGGGAGGGTTGGGTCAGCCCCAGCATTTT
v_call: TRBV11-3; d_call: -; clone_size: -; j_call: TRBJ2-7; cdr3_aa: CASTSTQTAATYEQYF; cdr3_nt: TGTGCCAGCACCTCGACTCAGACAGCCGCTACCTACGAGCAGTACTTC
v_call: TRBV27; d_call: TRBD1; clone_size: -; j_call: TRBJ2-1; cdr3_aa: CASRAGTGGTNEQFF; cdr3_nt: TGTGCCAGCAGGGCGGGGACAGGGGGTACCAATGAGCAGTTCTTC
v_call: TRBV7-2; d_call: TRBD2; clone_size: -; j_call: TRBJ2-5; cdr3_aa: CASSRGLAGVWGETQYF; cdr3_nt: TGTGCCAGCAGCCGTGGACTAGCGGGAGTATGGGGAGAGACCCAGTACTTC
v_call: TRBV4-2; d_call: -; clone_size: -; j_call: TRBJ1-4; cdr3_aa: CASSQDLKQGGPNEKLFF; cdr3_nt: TGTGCCAGCAGCCAAGATCTGAAACAAGGGGGTCCTAATGAAAAACTGTTTTTT
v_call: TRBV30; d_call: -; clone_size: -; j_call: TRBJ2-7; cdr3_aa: CAWSVGQTGGQYF; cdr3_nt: TGTGCCTGGAGTGTGGGTCAAACAGGCGGGCAGTACTTC
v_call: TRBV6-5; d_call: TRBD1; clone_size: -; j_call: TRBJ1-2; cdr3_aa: CASSYSAGGNYGYTF; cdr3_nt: TGTGCCAGCAGTTACTCTGCAGGGGGTAACTATGGCTACACCTTC
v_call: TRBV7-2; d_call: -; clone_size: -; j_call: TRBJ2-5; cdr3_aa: CASSLERLVETQYF; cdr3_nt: TGTGCCAGCAGCTTAGAACGACTGGTAGAGACCCAGTACTTC
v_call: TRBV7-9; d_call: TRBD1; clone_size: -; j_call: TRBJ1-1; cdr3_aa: CASSRSRQGPTEAFF; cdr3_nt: TGTGCCAGCAGCCGATCCCGACAGGGACCCACTGAAGCTTTCTTT
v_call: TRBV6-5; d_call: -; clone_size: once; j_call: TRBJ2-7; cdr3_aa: CASGTGNYEQYF; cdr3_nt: TGTGCCAGCGGAACGGGCAACTACGAGCAGTACTTC
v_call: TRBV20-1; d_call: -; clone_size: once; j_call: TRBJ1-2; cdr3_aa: CSARDSPGYTF; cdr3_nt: TGCAGTGCTAGGGACAGCCCTGGCTACACCTTC
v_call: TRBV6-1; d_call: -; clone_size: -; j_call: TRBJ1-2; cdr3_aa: CASSYSPTNYGYTF; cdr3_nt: TGTGCCAGCAGTTATTCGCCTACTAACTATGGCTACACCTTC
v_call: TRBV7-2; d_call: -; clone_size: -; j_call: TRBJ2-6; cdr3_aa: CASSLGRRESGANVLTF; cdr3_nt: TGTGCCAGCAGCTTAGGGCGCAGGGAATCTGGGGCCAACGTCCTGACTTTC
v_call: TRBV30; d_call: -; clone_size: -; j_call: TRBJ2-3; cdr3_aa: CAWVQASTDTQYF; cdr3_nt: TGTGCCTGGGTCCAGGCTAGCACAGATACGCAGTATTTT
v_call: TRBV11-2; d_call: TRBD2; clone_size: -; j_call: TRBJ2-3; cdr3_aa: CASSLVAGGSDTQYF; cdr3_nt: TGTGCCAGCAGCTTAGTGGCGGGAGGGTCAGATACGCAGTATTTT
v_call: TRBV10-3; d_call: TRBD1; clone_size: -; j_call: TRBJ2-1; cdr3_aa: CAIKGAGPSSYNEQFF; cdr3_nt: TGTGCCATCAAGGGGGCAGGACCGAGCTCCTACAATGAGCAGTTCTTC
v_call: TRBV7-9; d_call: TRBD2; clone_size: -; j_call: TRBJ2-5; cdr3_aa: CASSLSGTETQYF; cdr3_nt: TGTGCCAGCAGCCTCAGCGGGACTGAGACCCAGTACTTC